This is a list of T cell receptor beta chains from one sample in a study of blood T cell repertoires in COVID-19. Assay used: immunoSEQ multiplex PCR; TCRdb lists only in-frame clones, some missing. The table records about 120,000 clones, 75% to 85% of them present only once. Sequencing was carried out using peripheral blood. The receptors were gathered from a human donor in a cohort sampled during active COVID-19. Both conserved end residues are trimmed from each CDR3. Each record gives: J gene, V gene, D gene, CDR3 protein. A D gene is named only where the DNA matches it firmly.

j_call: TRBJ2-5
v_call: TRBV5-1
d_call: .
cdr3_aa: ASSLGAQGQETQY

j_call: TRBJ2-4
v_call: TRBV10-2
d_call: TRBD2
cdr3_aa: ASSPRLAEAKNIQY

j_call: TRBJ2-2
v_call: TRBV7-8
d_call: .
cdr3_aa: AIGSGELF

j_call: TRBJ1-5
v_call: TRBV4-1
d_call: TRBD1
cdr3_aa: ASSQEAGGNQPQH

j_call: TRBJ2-5
v_call: TRBV24-1
d_call: TRBD2
cdr3_aa: ATSDLDGTSGGVETQY

j_call: TRBJ1-2
v_call: TRBV2
d_call: .
cdr3_aa: ASALVDYGYT

j_call: TRBJ2-7
v_call: TRBV19
d_call: TRBD2
cdr3_aa: ASRKTGSGNLYEQY

j_call: TRBJ1-4
v_call: TRBV2
d_call: .
cdr3_aa: ASSEAGANEKLF

j_call: TRBJ2-5
v_call: TRBV2
d_call: TRBD1
cdr3_aa: ASSEAQGATQY

j_call: TRBJ2-1
v_call: TRBV2
d_call: TRBD1
cdr3_aa: ASSQDRGPPDEQF

j_call: TRBJ1-6
v_call: TRBV7-9
d_call: .
cdr3_aa: ASSLGALNSPLH

j_call: TRBJ1-3
v_call: TRBV21-1
d_call: .
cdr3_aa: ASSTVQARSGNTIY

j_call: TRBJ1-5
v_call: TRBV6-6
d_call: .
cdr3_aa: ASSYEGREPQH

j_call: TRBJ2-2
v_call: TRBV24-1
d_call: TRBD2
cdr3_aa: ATSDPGTSGVGGELF

j_call: TRBJ1-5
v_call: TRBV28
d_call: .
cdr3_aa: ASSSPFGPQPQH

j_call: TRBJ1-4
v_call: TRBV7-9
d_call: TRBD1
cdr3_aa: ASSLGEGGDEKLF

j_call: TRBJ2-6
v_call: TRBV19
d_call: .
cdr3_aa: ASSIGGGTAGANVLT

j_call: TRBJ2-5
v_call: TRBV12-3/TRBV12-4
d_call: .
cdr3_aa: ASRPGTAETQY

j_call: TRBJ2-3
v_call: TRBV5-1
d_call: TRBD2
cdr3_aa: ASSPLPAGDTDTQY

j_call: TRBJ2-7
v_call: TRBV5-1
d_call: TRBD1
cdr3_aa: ASSLEDRFWDEQY

j_call: TRBJ2-3
v_call: TRBV18
d_call: .
cdr3_aa: ASSPKDTQY

j_call: TRBJ2-1
v_call: TRBV5-1
d_call: TRBD2
cdr3_aa: ASSSSGGSYNEQF

j_call: TRBJ2-5
v_call: TRBV2
d_call: TRBD1
cdr3_aa: ASTPTGGQETQY

j_call: TRBJ2-5
v_call: TRBV11-2
d_call: .
cdr3_aa: ASSLEPRNPQETQY

j_call: TRBJ2-7
v_call: TRBV27
d_call: TRBD2
cdr3_aa: ASSPGLADTYEQY

j_call: TRBJ2-2
v_call: TRBV7-9
d_call: .
cdr3_aa: ASSLVSTPGELF

j_call: TRBJ1-2
v_call: TRBV3-1/TRBV3-2
d_call: .
cdr3_aa: ASSQGAGRNSYGYT

j_call: TRBJ2-7
v_call: TRBV7-2
d_call: TRBD2
cdr3_aa: ASSLLSGGGGEQY

j_call: TRBJ2-6
v_call: TRBV19
d_call: TRBD1
cdr3_aa: ASTGGTAFPGANVLT

j_call: TRBJ2-1
v_call: TRBV3-1/TRBV3-2
d_call: .
cdr3_aa: ASSGEDNEQF

j_call: TRBJ1-6
v_call: TRBV28
d_call: TRBD1
cdr3_aa: ASSPPRGQGKSHSPLH

j_call: TRBJ2-7
v_call: TRBV3-1/TRBV3-2
d_call: TRBD1
cdr3_aa: ASSQLEEDRGPYEQY

j_call: TRBJ2-2
v_call: TRBV19
d_call: .
cdr3_aa: ASSITRAPGELF